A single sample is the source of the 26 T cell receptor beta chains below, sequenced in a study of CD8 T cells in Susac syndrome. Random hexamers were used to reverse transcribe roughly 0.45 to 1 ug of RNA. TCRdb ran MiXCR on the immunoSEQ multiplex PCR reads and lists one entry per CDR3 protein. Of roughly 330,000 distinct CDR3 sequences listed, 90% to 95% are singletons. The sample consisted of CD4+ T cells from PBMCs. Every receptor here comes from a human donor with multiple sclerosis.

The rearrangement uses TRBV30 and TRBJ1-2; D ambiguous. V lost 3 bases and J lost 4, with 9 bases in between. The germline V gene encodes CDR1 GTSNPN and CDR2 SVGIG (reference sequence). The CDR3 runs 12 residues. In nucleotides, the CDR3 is TGTGCCTGGAGCCCGTTATTCTATGGCTACACCTTC. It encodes CAWSPLFYGYTF.

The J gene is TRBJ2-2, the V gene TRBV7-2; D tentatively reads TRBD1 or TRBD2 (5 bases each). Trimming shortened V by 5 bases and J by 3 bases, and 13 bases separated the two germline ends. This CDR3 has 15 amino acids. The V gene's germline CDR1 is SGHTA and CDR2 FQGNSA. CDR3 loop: CASSARDRYTGELFF. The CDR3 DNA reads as TGTGCCAGCAGCGCGAGGGACCGATACACCGGGGAGCTGTTTTTT.

CDR3 amino acids: CASSQARVSTDTQYF. CDR3 DNA sequence: TGTGCCAGCAGCCAAGCTCGGGTTAGCACAGATACGCAGTATTTT. The chain has TRBV3-1 and TRBJ2-3; D not certain. This CDR3 region has 15 residues. Germline V gene data show CDR1 as LGHDT and CDR2 as YNNKEL (reference sequence). V lost 1 base and J 0 bases, leaving 8 bases between the germline ends.

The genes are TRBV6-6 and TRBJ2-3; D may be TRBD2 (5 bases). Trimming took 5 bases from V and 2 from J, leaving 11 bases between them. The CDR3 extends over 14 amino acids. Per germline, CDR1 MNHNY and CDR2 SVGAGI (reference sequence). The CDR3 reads CASSRAEFTDTQYF. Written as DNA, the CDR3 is TGTGCCAGCAGTAGAGCGGAGTTCACAGATACGCAGTATTTT.

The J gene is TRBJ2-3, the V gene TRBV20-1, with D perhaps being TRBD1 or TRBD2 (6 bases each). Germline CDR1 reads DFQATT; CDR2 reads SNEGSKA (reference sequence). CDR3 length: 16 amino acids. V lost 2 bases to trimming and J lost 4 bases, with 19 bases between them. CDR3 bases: TGCAGTGCTAGATCCACCCCGACCGGGGGCCCAGATACGCAGTATTTT. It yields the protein CSARSTPTGGPDTQYF.

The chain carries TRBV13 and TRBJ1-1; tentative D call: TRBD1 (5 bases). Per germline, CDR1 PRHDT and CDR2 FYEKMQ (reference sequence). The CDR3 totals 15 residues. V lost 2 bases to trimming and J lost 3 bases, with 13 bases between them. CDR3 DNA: TGTGCCAGCAGCTTACGGGGGAGAGGTGACACTGAAGCTTTCTTT. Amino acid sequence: CASSLRGRGDTEAFF.

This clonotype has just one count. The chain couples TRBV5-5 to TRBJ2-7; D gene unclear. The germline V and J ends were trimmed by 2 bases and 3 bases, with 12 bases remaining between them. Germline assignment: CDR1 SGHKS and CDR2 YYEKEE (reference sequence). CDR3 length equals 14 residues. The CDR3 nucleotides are TGTGCCAGCAGCTTCGAGGAATTAGACTACGAGCAGTACTTC. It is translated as CASSFEELDYEQYF. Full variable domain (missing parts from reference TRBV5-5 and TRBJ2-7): DAGVTQSPTHLIKTRGQQVTLRCSPISGHKSVSWYQQVLGQGPQFIFQYYEKEERGRGNFPDRFSARQFPNYSSELNVNALLLGDSALYLCASSFEELDYEQYFGPGTRLTVT.

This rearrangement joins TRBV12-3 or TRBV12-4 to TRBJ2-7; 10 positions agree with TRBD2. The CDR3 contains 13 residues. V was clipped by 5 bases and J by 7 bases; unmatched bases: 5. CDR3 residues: CASSSGGAGEQYF. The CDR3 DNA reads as TGTGCCAGCAGTAGCGGGGGGGCAGGGGAGCAGTACTTC.

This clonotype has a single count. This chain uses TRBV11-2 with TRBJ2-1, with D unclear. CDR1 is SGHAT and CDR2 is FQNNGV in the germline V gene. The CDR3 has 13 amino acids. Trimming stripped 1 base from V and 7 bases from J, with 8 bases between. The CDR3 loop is CASSLVGLNEQFF. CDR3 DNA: TGTGCCAGCAGCTTAGTAGGATTAAATGAGCAGTTCTTC.

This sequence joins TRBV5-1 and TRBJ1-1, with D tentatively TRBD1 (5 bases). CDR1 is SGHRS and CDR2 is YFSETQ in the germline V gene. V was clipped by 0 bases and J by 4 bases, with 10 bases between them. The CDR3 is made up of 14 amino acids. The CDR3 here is CASSLDGGITEAFF. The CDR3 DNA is TGCGCCAGCAGCTTGGACGGGGGAATCACTGAAGCTTTCTTT.

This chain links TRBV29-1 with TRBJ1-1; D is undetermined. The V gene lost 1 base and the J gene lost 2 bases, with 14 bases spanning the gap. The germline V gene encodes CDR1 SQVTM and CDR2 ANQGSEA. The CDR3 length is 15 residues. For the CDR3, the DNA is TGCAGCGTTGAAGCGTTCGGGGAGCATAACACTGAAGCTTTCTTT. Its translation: CSVEAFGEHNTEAFF.

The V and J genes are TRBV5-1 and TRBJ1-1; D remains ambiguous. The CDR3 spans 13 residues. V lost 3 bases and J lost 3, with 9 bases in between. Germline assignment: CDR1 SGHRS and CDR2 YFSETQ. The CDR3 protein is CASSWSRDTEAFF. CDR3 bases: TGCGCCAGCAGCTGGAGTCGGGACACTGAAGCTTTCTTT.

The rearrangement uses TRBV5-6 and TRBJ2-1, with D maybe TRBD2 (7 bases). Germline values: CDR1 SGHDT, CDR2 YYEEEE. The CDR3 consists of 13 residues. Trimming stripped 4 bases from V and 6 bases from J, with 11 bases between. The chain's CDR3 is CASSRGASNEQFF. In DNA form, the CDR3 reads TGTGCCAGCAGCCGGGGGGCTAGCAATGAGCAGTTCTTC.

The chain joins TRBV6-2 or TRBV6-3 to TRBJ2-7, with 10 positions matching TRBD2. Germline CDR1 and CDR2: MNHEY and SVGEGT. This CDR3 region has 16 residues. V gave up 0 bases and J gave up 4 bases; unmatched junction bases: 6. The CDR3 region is CASSYSKGTSVYEQYF. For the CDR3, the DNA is TGTGCCAGCAGTTACTCGAAGGGGACTAGCGTTTACGAGCAGTACTTC.

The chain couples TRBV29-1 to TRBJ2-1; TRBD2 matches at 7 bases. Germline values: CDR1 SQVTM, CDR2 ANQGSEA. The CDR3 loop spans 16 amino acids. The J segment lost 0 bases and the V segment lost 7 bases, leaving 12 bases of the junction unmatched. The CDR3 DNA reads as TGCAGCGCCTCACCCCGGGGACTAAGCTCCTACAATGAGCAGTTCTTC. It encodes CSASPRGLSSYNEQFF.

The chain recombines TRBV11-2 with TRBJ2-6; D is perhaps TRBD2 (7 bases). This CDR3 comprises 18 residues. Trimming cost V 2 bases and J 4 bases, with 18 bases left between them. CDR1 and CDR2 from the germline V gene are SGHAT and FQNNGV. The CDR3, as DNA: TGTGCCAGCAGCTTACCTCCACGGGGGGCCGCGGGGGCCAACGTCCTGACTTTC. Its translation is CASSLPPRGAAGANVLTF.

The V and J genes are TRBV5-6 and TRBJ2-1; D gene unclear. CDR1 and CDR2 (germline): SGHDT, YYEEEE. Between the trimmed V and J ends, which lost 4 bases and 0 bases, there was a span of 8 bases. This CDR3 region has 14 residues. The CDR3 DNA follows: TGTGCCAGCAGCACCTATAACTCCTACAATGAGCAGTTCTTC. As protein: CASSTYNSYNEQFF.

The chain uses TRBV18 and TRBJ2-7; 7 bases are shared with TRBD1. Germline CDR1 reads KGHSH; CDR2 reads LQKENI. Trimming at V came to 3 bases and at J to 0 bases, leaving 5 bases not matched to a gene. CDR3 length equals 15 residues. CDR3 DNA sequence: TGTGCCAGCTCACCTTCGACAGGGAACTCCTACGAGCAGTACTTC. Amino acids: CASSPSTGNSYEQYF.

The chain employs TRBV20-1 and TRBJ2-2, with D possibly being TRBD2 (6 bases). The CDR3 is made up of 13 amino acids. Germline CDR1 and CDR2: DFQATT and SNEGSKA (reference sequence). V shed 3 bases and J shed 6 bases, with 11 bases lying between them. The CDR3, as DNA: TGCAGTGCTAGGAAGGCTAGCGCCGGGGAGCTGTTTTTT. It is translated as CSARKASAGELFF.

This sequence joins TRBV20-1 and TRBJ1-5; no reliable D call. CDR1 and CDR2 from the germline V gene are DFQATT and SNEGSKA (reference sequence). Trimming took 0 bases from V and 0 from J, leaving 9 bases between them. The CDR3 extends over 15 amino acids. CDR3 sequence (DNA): TGCAGTGCTAGAGAAAGGGAGCGTAGCAATCAGCCCCAGCATTTT. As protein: CSARERERSNQPQHF.

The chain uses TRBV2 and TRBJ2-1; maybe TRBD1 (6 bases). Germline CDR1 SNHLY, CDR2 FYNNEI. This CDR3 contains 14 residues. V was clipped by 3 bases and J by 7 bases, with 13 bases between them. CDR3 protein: CASSDVDSENEQFF. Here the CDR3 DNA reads TGTGCCAGCAGTGATGTGGACAGTGAAAATGAGCAGTTCTTC.

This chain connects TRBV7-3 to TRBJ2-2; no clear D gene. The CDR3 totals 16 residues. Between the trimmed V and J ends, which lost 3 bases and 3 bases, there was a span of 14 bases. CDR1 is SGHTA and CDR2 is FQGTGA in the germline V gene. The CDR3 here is CASSLSGLPDTGELFF. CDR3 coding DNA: TGTGCCAGCAGCTTGTCCGGGTTACCGGACACCGGGGAGCTGTTTTTT.

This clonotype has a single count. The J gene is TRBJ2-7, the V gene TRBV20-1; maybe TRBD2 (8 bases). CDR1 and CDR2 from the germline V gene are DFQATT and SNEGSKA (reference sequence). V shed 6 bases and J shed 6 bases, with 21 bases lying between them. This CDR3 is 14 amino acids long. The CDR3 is CSAGGGTVAFEQYF. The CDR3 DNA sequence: TGCAGTGCCGGGGGGGGGACAGTCGCTTTCGAGCAGTACTTC.

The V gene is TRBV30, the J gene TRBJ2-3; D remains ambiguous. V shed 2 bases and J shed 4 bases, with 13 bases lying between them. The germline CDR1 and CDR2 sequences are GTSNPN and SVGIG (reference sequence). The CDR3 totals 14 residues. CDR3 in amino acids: CAWSIHLSPDTQYF. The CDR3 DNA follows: TGTGCCTGGAGTATTCATCTAAGCCCAGATACGCAGTATTTT.

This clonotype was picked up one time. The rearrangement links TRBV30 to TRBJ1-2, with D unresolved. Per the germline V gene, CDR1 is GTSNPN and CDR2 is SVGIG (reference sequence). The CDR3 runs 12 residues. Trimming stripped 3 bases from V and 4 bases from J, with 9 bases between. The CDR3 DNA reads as TGTGCCTGGAGCCTAGGACCCTATGGCTACACCTTC. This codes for CAWSLGPYGYTF.

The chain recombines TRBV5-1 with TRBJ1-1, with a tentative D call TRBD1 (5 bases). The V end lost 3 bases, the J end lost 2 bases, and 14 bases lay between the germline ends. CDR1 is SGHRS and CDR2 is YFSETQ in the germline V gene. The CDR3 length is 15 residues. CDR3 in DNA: TGCGCCAGCAGCTCGACAGCGGCCCAAAACACTGAAGCTTTCTTT. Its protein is CASSSTAAQNTEAFF.